Presented here are 32 T cell receptor beta chains from one specimen sequenced in a study of beta chain features in type 1 diabetes. Sequencing targeted expressed TCRB transcripts, as all isolated RNA had been reverse transcribed. Assay used: immunoSEQ multiplex PCR; TCRdb lists only in-frame clones, some missing. The data show around 450,000 clones, with approximately 10% seen just once and less than 0.06% held by the top ten. Source material: naive CD4+ T cells from blood. These receptors were obtained from a young woman in good health.

The chain recombines TRBV11-3 with TRBJ2-1, with D possibly TRBD1 on 5 matching bases. Germline V gene data show CDR1 as SGHNT and CDR2 as YENEEA. Trimming pared 5 bases from V and 0 bases from J, leaving 11 bases between. The CDR3 sequence is 15 residues long. The CDR3 DNA reads as TGTGCCAGCAGCACCTACAGGAGCTCCTACAATGAGCAGTTCTTC. This translates into CASSTYRSSYNEQFF.

This clone occurred a few times. The chain uses TRBV9 and TRBJ2-2; D not certain. Trimming removed 4 bases from V and 7 bases from J, with 5 bases in between. The CDR3 runs 11 residues. CDR1 and CDR2 from the germline V gene are SGDLS and YYNGEE. CDR3: CASSFYGELFF. Here the CDR3 DNA reads TGTGCCAGCAGCTTTTACGGGGAGCTGTTTTTT.

CDR3 in amino acids: CASSEWGGRDSPLHF. Written as DNA, the CDR3 is TGTGCCAGCAGTGAATGGGGAGGGCGGGATTCACCCCTCCACTTT. The chain joins TRBV25-1 to TRBJ1-6, with D hard to call. CDR3 length: 15 residues. Trimming removed 1 base from V and 8 bases from J, with 12 bases in between. The germline gives CDR1 MGHDK, CDR2 SYGVNS.

Concerning this clone itself: Other DNA variants within this sample encode the same CDR3. The chain is built from TRBV19 and TRBJ2-5, with D maybe TRBD2 (5 bases). Between the trimmed V and J ends, which lost 8 bases and 4 bases, there was a span of 5 bases. The germline gives CDR1 LNHDA, CDR2 SQIVND (reference sequence). The CDR3 runs to 10 residues. Written as DNA, the CDR3 is TGTGCCAGTGGAGGAGAGACCCAGTACTTC. Amino acids: CASGGETQYF.

This clone was detected a few times. The chain employs TRBV30 and TRBJ2-3, with TRBD2 matching 8 bases. Trimming at V came to 0 bases and at J to 14 bases, leaving 10 bases not matched to a gene. The germline V gene has CDR1 GTSNPN and CDR2 SVGIG (reference sequence). The CDR3 has 13 amino acids. In DNA form, the CDR3 reads TGTGCCTGGAGTGTTTTGAGGGCGGGAGGAGCGTATTTT. Its translation: CAWSVLRAGGAYF.

A note on this clone: At one end, the junction sequence differs from germline, possibly due to a read error. This chain connects TRBV30 to TRBJ2-1, with 10 bases identical to TRBD2. The germline V gene encodes CDR1 GTSNPN and CDR2 SVGIG (reference sequence). The CDR3 has 14 residues. The CDR3 DNA follows: TGTGCCGGGAGTGTAGCTAGCGGGAGCAATGAGCAGTTCTTC. Its translation: CAGSVASGSNEQFF. Full variable domain (outside the CDR3, taken from reference TRBV30 and TRBJ2-1): SQTIHQWPATLVQPVGSPLSLECTVEGTSNPNLYWYRQAAGRGLQLLFYSVGIGQISSEVPQNLSASRPQDRQFILSSKKLLLSDSGFYLCAGSVASGSNEQFFGPGTRLTVL.

The sample holds a few counts of this clone. The rearrangement links TRBV7-2 to TRBJ2-2, with no clear D. CDR1 is SGHTA, CDR2 FQGNSA, per germline. V dropped 0 bases and J dropped 8 bases, with 7 bases sitting between them. The length of the CDR3 is 13 residues. The CDR3 region has the DNA TGTGCCAGCAGCTTAGCAATTAAGGGGGAGCTGTTTTTT. This gives the protein CASSLAIKGELFF.

This chain joins TRBV7-8 and TRBJ2-4; 11 nucleotides agree with TRBD1. The germline gives CDR1 SGHVS, CDR2 FQNEAQ. The CDR3 consists of 16 residues. V lost 4 bases, J lost 1 base, and 3 bases stayed unmatched. The CDR3 region has the DNA TGTGCCAGCAGCTGGACAGGGGGCAAGGCCAAAAACATTCAGTACTTC. Its translation is CASSWTGGKAKNIQYF. The entire variable domain, with the rest obtained from reference TRBV7-8 and TRBJ2-4, is as follows: GAGVSQSPRYKVAKRGQDVALRCDPISGHVSLFWYQQALGQGPEFLTYFQNEAQLDKSGLPSDRFFAERPEGSVSTLKIQRTQQEDSAVYLCASSWTGGKAKNIQYFGAGTRLSVL.

The table lists this clone with many counts. V and J are TRBV5-4 and TRBJ2-5; no clear D gene. Trimming removed 0 bases from V and 3 bases from J, with 9 bases in between. CDR1 SGHNT and CDR2 YYREEE come from the germline V gene (reference sequence). The length of the CDR3 is 14 residues. The CDR3 DNA reads TGTGCCAGCAGCTTGGGCGTGGATGAAGAGACCCAGTACTTC. It yields the protein CASSLGVDEETQYF.

This clone was seen a few times. This sequence joins TRBV9 and TRBJ2-1; 8 nucleotides align to TRBD2. Germline assignment: CDR1 SGDLS and CDR2 YYNGEE. The trim removed 0 bases at V and 0 bases at J, leaving 8 bases unmatched. This CDR3 region has 18 residues. The CDR3 sequence is CASSVGSSGLSSYNEQFF. The CDR3 DNA sequence: TGTGCCAGCAGCGTAGGGTCTAGCGGGTTGAGCTCCTACAATGAGCAGTTCTTC.

The chain is built from TRBV4-3 and TRBJ2-3; 8 bases align to TRBD2. The CDR3 is 17 amino acids. Germline V gives CDR1 LGHNA, CDR2 YSLEER. V was clipped by 1 base and J by 0 bases; unmatched bases: 6. CDR3 amino acids: CASSQVGGGTSTDTQYF. Written as DNA, the CDR3 is TGCGCCAGCAGCCAAGTAGGCGGGGGGACGAGCACAGATACGCAGTATTTT.

The CDR3 sequence is CASSLASGGLDTQYF. The CDR3 DNA follows: TGCGCCAGCAGCTTGGCTAGCGGGGGCTTGGATACGCAGTATTTT. The J gene is TRBJ2-3, the V gene TRBV5-1, with 10 bases fitting TRBD2. Germline V gives CDR1 SGHRS, CDR2 YFSETQ. The CDR3 sequence is 15 residues long. V shed 0 bases, J shed 6 bases, and the junction held 4 bases outside the gene matches.

V and J are TRBV7-8 and TRBJ2-2; no clear D gene. CDR3 length equals 14 residues. Trimming removed 0 bases at V and 6 bases at J, with 8 bases between. Germline V CDR1 and CDR2: SGHVS, FQNEAQ. This chain's CDR3 is CASSLALSAGELFF. The CDR3 nucleotides are TGTGCCAGCAGCTTAGCGCTCTCGGCCGGGGAGCTGTTTTTT.

This clone was counted a few times. The genes are TRBV5-1 and TRBJ1-2; 7 nucleotides align to TRBD1. The CDR3 contains 14 residues. The ends lost 2 bases at V and 6 bases at J; junction bases unmatched: 7. The germline V gene encodes CDR1 SGHRS and CDR2 YFSETQ. CDR3 nucleotide sequence: TGCGCCAGCAGCTTTCAACAGGGGAGGGATGGCTACACCTTC. Translating gives CASSFQQGRDGYTF.

The chain couples TRBV9 to TRBJ2-1; D possibly corresponds to TRBD1 (6 bases). This CDR3 has 16 residues. V was shortened by 2 bases and J by 0 bases, with 12 bases between the two germline ends. Germline lookup yields CDR1 SGDLS and CDR2 YYNGEE. This chain's CDR3 is CASSVLGGHSYNEQFF. The CDR3 nucleotides read TGTGCCAGCAGCGTTTTAGGGGGTCACTCCTACAATGAGCAGTTCTTC.

The V call is TRBV28, the J call TRBJ2-5; 9 bases line up with TRBD1. This CDR3 region has 14 residues. The germline V gene has CDR1 MDHEN and CDR2 SYDVKM. The trim removed 7 bases at V and 8 bases at J, leaving 11 bases unmatched. The CDR3 is CASIAGTGRETQYF. The CDR3 DNA sequence: TGTGCCAGCATAGCCGGGACAGGGCGTGAAACCCAGTACTTC.

The J gene is TRBJ1-2, the V gene TRBV5-4; TRBD1 is a possible D gene (6 bases). The CDR3 is 14 amino acids. The V gene's germline CDR1 is SGHNT and CDR2 YYREEE (reference sequence). V was shortened by 9 bases and J by 7 bases, with 22 bases between the two germline ends. CDR3 coding DNA: TGTGCCACTTCTCGGGACAACACCCAGGGTGGCTACACCTTC. Amino acids: CATSRDNTQGGYTF.

The chain links TRBV27 to TRBJ2-7; TRBD1 aligns across 7 bases. The CDR3 sequence is 14 residues long. Losses at the gene ends were 6 bases for V and 2 bases for J; bases not matched to a gene: 7. Per germline, CDR1 MNHEY and CDR2 SMNVEV (reference sequence). The CDR3 DNA is TGTGCCAGCAGATGGACAGGAAGAACCTACGAGCAGTACTTC. Its translation: CASRWTGRTYEQYF.

This clone came up a few times. The chain links TRBV5-1 to TRBJ2-5; D gene unclear. Germline values: CDR1 SGHRS, CDR2 YFSETQ. CDR3 length equals 14 residues. The V and J ends lost 4 bases and 2 bases respectively, with 12 bases between them. In nucleotides, the CDR3 is TGCGCCAGCAGCCCTGCGCAAGGTCAAGAGACCCAGTACTTC. This translates into CASSPAQGQETQYF.

This chain uses TRBV7-2 with TRBJ2-5, with 15 bases aligning to TRBD2. The trim removed 5 bases at V and 4 bases at J, leaving 8 bases unmatched. CDR1 is SGHTA, CDR2 FQGNSA, per germline. This CDR3 is 17 amino acids long. The CDR3 DNA reads TGTGCCAGCAGCCCACCGGGACTAGCGGGGGGAGGAGAGACCCAGTACTTC. Protein: CASSPPGLAGGGETQYF.

This clone was counted a few times. The same CDR3 arises from other DNA sequences in this sample as well. This chain links TRBV6-6 with TRBJ2-5; no definite D call. The CDR3 is 11 amino acids. The germline V and J ends were trimmed by 5 bases and 3 bases, with 4 bases remaining between them. In germline, CDR1 is MNHNY, CDR2 SVGAGI (reference sequence). Written as DNA, the CDR3 is TGTGCCAGCAGTCTTGAAGAGACCCAGTACTTC. Residues: CASSLEETQYF.

This clone was counted only a few times. The V gene is TRBV11-2, the J gene TRBJ2-3; D gene ambiguous. Germline V gene sequence: CDR1 SGHAT, CDR2 FQNNGV. V lost 4 bases and J lost 2, with 7 bases in between. The length of the CDR3 is 13 residues. Here the CDR3 reads CASSSSYTDTQYF. The CDR3 DNA follows: TGTGCCAGCAGCTCCTCATACACAGATACGCAGTATTTT.

This clone was observed a few times. The chain has TRBV21-1 and TRBJ2-7; the DNA was not compared with TRBD1, the D call given in the table. TRBV21-1 corresponds to a pseudogene. CDR3 length: 15 residues. CDR3 bases: TGTGCCAGCAGCGCCGGGACAACCTGCTCCTACGAGCAGTACTTC. Translation gives CASSAGTTCSYEQYF.

The chain links TRBV5-1 to TRBJ2-7; 9 bases agree with TRBD2. Germline V gene data show CDR1 as SGHRS and CDR2 as YFSETQ. V lost 2 bases to trimming and J lost 4 bases; unmatched junction nucleotides: 4. CDR3 length: 14 amino acids. The chain's CDR3 is CASSLAGGLYEQYF. CDR3 nucleotide sequence: TGCGCCAGCAGCTTAGCGGGAGGCCTGTACGAGCAGTACTTC. Full variable domain (missing parts from reference TRBV5-1 and TRBJ2-7): KAGVTQTPRYLIKTRGQQVTLSCSPISGHRSVSWYQQTPGQGLQFLFEYFSETQRNKGNFPGRFSGRQFSNSRSEMNVSTLELGDSALYLCASSLAGGLYEQYFGPGTRLTVT.

This clone was seen a few times. CDR3 bases: TGTGCCAGCAGCGTACAGGGAGGGGAGACCCAGTACTTC. Translated, it gives CASSVQGGETQYF. The chain combines TRBV11-3 with TRBJ2-5; maybe TRBD2 (7 bases). This CDR3 has 13 residues. Germline V gene lookup returns CDR1 SGHNT and CDR2 YENEEA. V shed 5 bases and J shed 5 bases, with 12 bases lying between them.

The genes are TRBV11-2 and TRBJ2-1; no firm D call. The CDR3 covers 15 residues. V lost 1 base and J lost 7, with 14 bases in between. Germline CDR1 SGHAT, CDR2 FQNNGV. Written as DNA, the CDR3 is TGTGCCAGCAGCTTAGCCCCAAATTCCGGGAATGAGCAGTTCTTC. Residues: CASSLAPNSGNEQFF.

This clone was counted only a few times. V is TRBV6-1 and J is TRBJ2-7; D is perhaps TRBD2 (5 bases). Trimming removed 7 bases from V and 5 bases from J, with 15 bases in between. CDR3 size: 13 residues. The germline CDR1 and CDR2 sequences are MNHNS and SASEGT. The chain's CDR3 is CASTAREVNEQYF. The CDR3 nucleotides are TGTGCCAGCACCGCTCGGGAAGTGAACGAGCAGTACTTC.

The chain combines TRBV18 with TRBJ2-4; 7 nucleotides align to TRBD1. Germline trimming cut 0 bases from V and 2 bases from J; bases unmatched to any gene: 4. The CDR3 extends over 16 amino acids. Germline V gene lookup returns CDR1 KGHSH and CDR2 LQKENI. In DNA, the CDR3 is TGTGCCAGCTCACCACCGACAGGGTACCCCAAAAACATTCAGTACTTC. Translation gives CASSPPTGYPKNIQYF.

This clone has a handful of counts. Other DNA sequences of this sample code for an identical CDR3. The V and J genes are TRBV28 and TRBJ2-5; D uncertain. Germline CDR1 is MDHEN and CDR2 is SYDVKM. V dropped 6 bases and J dropped 4 bases, with 6 bases sitting between them. The length of the CDR3 is 11 residues. CDR3 sequence: CASSQRETQYF. CDR3 bases: TGTGCCAGCAGCCAGCGAGAGACCCAGTACTTC.

The gene calls are TRBV6-6 and TRBJ1-3; D ambiguous. With 4 bases removed from V and 7 bases from J, the gap between germline ends came to 5 bases. This CDR3 region has 11 residues. The germline gives CDR1 MNHNY, CDR2 SVGAGI (reference sequence). Here the CDR3 reads CASSLGNTIYF. CDR3 bases: TGTGCCAGCAGTTTGGGGAACACCATATATTTT.

This clone was counted only a few times. The genes are TRBV5-4 and TRBJ2-5; maybe TRBD1 (6 bases). The V end was cut by 4 bases, the J end by 2 bases, with 12 bases between. Per the germline V gene, CDR1 is SGHNT and CDR2 is YYREEE (reference sequence). The CDR3 spans 14 residues. Here the CDR3 DNA reads TGTGCCAGCAGCATACAGGGACGGCAAGAGACCCAGTACTTC. Its translation: CASSIQGRQETQYF.

The chain uses TRBV5-1 and TRBJ2-5; 7 bases match TRBD1. J lost 5 bases, V lost 4 bases, and 8 bases had no gene match. The CDR3 runs 14 residues. Germline lookup yields CDR1 SGHRS and CDR2 YFSETQ. The CDR3 region is CASSRLDRRETQYF. The CDR3, as DNA: TGCGCCAGCAGCCGGTTGGACAGGAGGGAGACCCAGTACTTC.